Listed below are T cell receptor beta chains from one sample, sequenced in a study of control samples from healthy donors and cancer patients. Clones were sequenced by immunoSEQ multiplex PCR, and TCRdb holds only the in-frame ones, with some missing. The table has roughly 52,000 clones, approximately 96% seen once. Source material: blood. The receptors here all came from a woman aged 30 to 39 in good health. Each CDR3 is given with its conserved first and last residue. The D gene is left open where the match is weak. Size is stated for part of the rows, as once, few or many counts, or as a class when the clone is expanded.

j_gene,v_gene,abundance,d_gene,CDR3nt,CDR3aa
TRBJ1-4,TRBV4-1,.,TRBD1,TGCGCCAGCAGCCACCCCGGACAGGGGGAGTTTTTT,CASSHPGQGEFF
TRBJ2-3,TRBV24-1,.,.,TGTGCCACCAGTGATTTGGGGGAAGATACGCAGTATTTT,CATSDLGEDTQYF
TRBJ1-2,TRBV18,.,TRBD1,TGTGCCAGCTCATCTCGCCAGGGGGACGGCTATGGCTACACCTTC,CASSSRQGDGYGYTF
TRBJ2-1,TRBV6-5,.,TRBD2,TGTGCCAGCAGTCCGCCTAGCGGGACCTACAATGAGCAGTTCTTC,CASSPPSGTYNEQFF
TRBJ1-5,TRBV19,.,.,TGTGCCAGTAGTATTCGTGGGTTACCCTATAGCAATCAGCCCCAGCATTTT,CASSIRGLPYSNQPQHF
TRBJ1-5,TRBV18,.,TRBD1,TGTGCCAGCTCACCCTACTCCGACAGGGCTGGTCAGCCCCAGCATTTT,CASSPYSDRAGQPQHF
TRBJ2-3,TRBV6-1,.,.,TGTGCCAGCAGTACCGGCAGCAATACGCAGTATTTT,CASSTGSNTQYF
TRBJ2-1,TRBV3-1/TRBV3-2,.,.,TGTGCCAGCAGCCAAGAATCGGGGGCCAATGAGCAGTTCTTC,CASSQESGANEQFF
TRBJ2-7,TRBV15,once,TRBD1,TGTGCCACCAGCAGAGATGAGCCTTTAGACAGGGAATTTGGAACCTACGAGCAGTACTTC,CATSRDEPLDREFGTYEQYF
TRBJ1-4,TRBV28,once,.,TGTGCCAGCAGGATAGGACCGCCGAATAATGAAAAACTGTTTTTT,CASRIGPPNNEKLFF
TRBJ2-1,TRBV6-5,once,.,TGTGCCACCTCACGGAAGAATTTTGGCATCCATGAGCAGTTCTTC,CATSRKNFGIHEQFF
TRBJ2-7,TRBV28,.,.,TGTGCCAGCAAACCAAAAGTACTTATCGAGCAGTACTTC,CASKPKVLIEQYF
TRBJ1-1,TRBV5-5,.,TRBD1,TGTGCCAGCAGCTTGACAGGGGCCCTGAACACTGAAGCTTTCTTT,CASSLTGALNTEAFF
TRBJ2-1,TRBV27,.,.,TGTGCCAGCAGTGCCCGGGCATCGGATGAGCAGTTCTTC,CASSARASDEQFF
TRBJ2-5,TRBV7-2,.,TRBD2,TGTGCCAGCAGCTCGAGGACTAGCGGGACCGTCGGGACCCAGTACTTC,CASSSRTSGTVGTQYF
TRBJ2-1,TRBV23-1,few,.,TGCGCCAGCAGTCAATCTAGCGGCTCCTACAATGAGCAGTTCTTC,CASSQSSGSYNEQFF
TRBJ2-3,TRBV7-7,once,.,TGTGCTAGCAGCTTTCGGCGGACAGATACGCAGTATTTT,CASSFRRTDTQYF
TRBJ1-1,TRBV13,.,.,TGTGCCAGCAGCTATGAGACAGGGAACACTGAAGCTTTCTTT,CASSYETGNTEAFF
TRBJ1-2,TRBV24-1,.,TRBD1,TGTGCCACCAGTGGTCCGGGACAGGGGGCGTCCCCCTATGGCTACACCTTC,CATSGPGQGASPYGYTF
TRBJ2-1,TRBV6-5,.,.,TGTGCCAGCAGCAGGTCGGAGGTAAACACTGAGCAGTTCTTC,CASSRSEVNTEQFF
TRBJ1-4,TRBV15,.,.,TGTGCCACCAGCAGAGTTAAGCCAAATGAAAAACTGTTTTTT,CATSRVKPNEKLFF
TRBJ2-5,TRBV29-1,.,TRBD2,TGCAGCGTCACTCCCCCCCAGGGGACTAGCGAGAGAAAAGAGACCCAGTACTTC,CSVTPPQGTSERKETQYF
TRBJ2-2,TRBV6-1,.,.,TGTGCCAGCAGTGAAAAGGTTGCGGCCTTAGCGAACACCGGGGAGCTGTTTTTT,CASSEKVAALANTGELFF
TRBJ2-7,TRBV5-6,.,.,TGTGCCAGCAGCTTAAGGAGAGTCGGGTCCTACGAGCAGTACTTC,CASSLRRVGSYEQYF
TRBJ2-1,TRBV19,.,TRBD2,TGTGCCAGTAGCGGGGGGGGTTCAGGTGAGCAGTTCTTC,CASSGGGSGEQFF
TRBJ1-6,TRBV2,.,.,TGTGCCAGCAGCCCCTTTAGGGATTCACCCCTCCACTTT,CASSPFRDSPLHF
TRBJ1-1,TRBV7-9,.,.,TGTGCCAGCACCATGGGACGGATGAACACTGAAGCTTTCTTT,CASTMGRMNTEAFF
TRBJ1-1,TRBV15,.,.,TGTGCCACCAGCCCCCGAGGAGGCCTCACTGAAGCTTTCTTT,CATSPRGGLTEAFF
TRBJ2-7,TRBV1,.,.,TGCACCAGCAGCCAAGATGCCACTAGCGGGAGGCCCTACGAGCAGTACTTC,CTSSQDATSGRPYEQYF
TRBJ1-1,TRBV27,.,.,TGTGCCAGCAGTTTCCGGGACGGCACTGAAGCTTTCTTT,CASSFRDGTEAFF
TRBJ2-1,TRBV2,.,TRBD2,TGTGCCAGCAGTGAGCTAGCGGGAGTGTACGAGCAGTTCTTC,CASSELAGVYEQFF
TRBJ1-5,TRBV10-3,once,.,TGTGCCATCAGTGAGCAGGGAAAGCCCCAGCATTTT,CAISEQGKPQHF
TRBJ2-7,TRBV10-3,.,.,TGTGCCATCAGTGAGTTCAGGGGTTACGAGCAGTACTTC,CAISEFRGYEQYF
TRBJ2-5,TRBV19,.,.,TGTGCCAGTGGGGAGACAGAAGAGACCCAGTACTTC,CASGETEETQYF
TRBJ1-1,TRBV5-1,once,TRBD1,TGCGCCAGCAGCTGGACAGGGGGCGACGAAGCTTTCTTT,CASSWTGGDEAFF
TRBJ1-5,TRBV28,.,.,TGTGCTACCGGGGGCACCTTTCAGCCCCAGCATTTT,CATGGTFQPQHF
TRBJ1-5,TRBV4-1,.,.,TGCGCCAGCAGCCAAGGGAGCAATCAGCCCCAGCATTTT,CASSQGSNQPQHF
TRBJ2-1,TRBV5-1,.,TRBD2,TGCGCCAGCAGCCCGGGACTAGCGGATAGCTCCTACAATGAGCAGTTCTTC,CASSPGLADSSYNEQFF
TRBJ2-1,TRBV30,.,TRBD2,TGTGCCTGGAGTGTACGGGCTAGCGGGAGAGGTTCAATTGTCAATGAGCAGTTCTTC,CAWSVRASGRGSIVNEQFF
TRBJ2-7,TRBV6-2/TRBV6-3,.,.,TGTGCCAGCAGCCAGGGTTTCAACGAGCAGTACTTC,CASSQGFNEQYF
TRBJ2-7,TRBV27,few,.,TGTGCCAGCGCCCCCCCAGCATCCTACGAGCAGTACTTC,CASAPPASYEQYF
TRBJ2-1,TRBV15,.,TRBD2,TGTGCCACCAGCAGTCGGGGGGGAGGGGATGAGCAGTTCTTC,CATSSRGGGDEQFF
TRBJ1-4,TRBV28,.,TRBD1,TGTGCCAGCAGATTCACAGGGGGTCGAAATGAAAAACTGTTTTTT,CASRFTGGRNEKLFF
TRBJ2-1,TRBV5-1,.,TRBD2,TGCGCCAGCAGCTTCAAGCTAGCGGGGGGGAGCTCCTACAATGAGCAGTTCTTC,CASSFKLAGGSSYNEQFF
TRBJ2-1,TRBV4-1,.,TRBD2,TGCGCCAGCAGCCAAGGGCTAGCGGACCCCAATGAGCAGTTCTTC,CASSQGLADPNEQFF
TRBJ2-3,TRBV15,few,.,TGTGCCACCAGCAGAGGAGGTAGCGTCCCTCGCACAGATACGCAGTATTTT,CATSRGGSVPRTDTQYF
TRBJ2-3,TRBV12-3/TRBV12-4,.,.,TGTGCCAGTATTTTCACAGATACGCAGTATTTT,CASIFTDTQYF
TRBJ2-7,TRBV9,.,TRBD2,TGTGCCAGCAGCCTTAGCGGATTAGCGGGAGGGCCCTCTAACGAGCAGTACTTC,CASSLSGLAGGPSNEQYF
TRBJ1-1,TRBV7-9,.,TRBD1,TGTGCCGGAGGACAGGGTCGGAACACTGAAGCTTTCTTT,CAGGQGRNTEAFF